A selection of T cell receptor beta chains follows, all from one sample in a study of blood T cell repertoires in COVID-19. Some clones are missing from TCRdb's copy, which holds only in-frame ones; the method was immunoSEQ multiplex PCR. The data contain more than 95,000 clones, around four fifths of them singletons. The sequencing input was peripheral blood. Every receptor here comes from a man aged 80 or over with active or convalescent COVID-19. Each CDR3 is given with its conserved first and last residue. Fields, in order: J gene, D gene, V gene, clone size, CDR3 protein, CDR3 DNA. A D gene is named only where the DNA matches it firmly. Clone sizes are given selectively: once, few, many, or a class where the clone is expanded.

>TRBJ2-2|-|TRBV15|-
CATSIKNTGELFF
TGTGCCACCAGCATCAAGAACACCGGGGAGCTGTTTTTT
>TRBJ2-2|-|TRBV29-1|-
CSVPGGDPNTGELFF
TGCAGCGTCCCTGGAGGGGACCCGAACACCGGGGAGCTGTTTTTT
>TRBJ2-7|TRBD2|TRBV28|-
CASSLGTSGGAEQYF
TGTGCCAGCAGTTTAGGGACTAGCGGGGGGGCCGAGCAGTACTTC
>TRBJ2-2|TRBD2|TRBV6-2/TRBV6-3|few
CASSALTSGGGELFF
TGTGCCAGCAGCGCACTTACTAGCGGGGGCGGGGAGCTGTTTTTT
>TRBJ2-3|-|TRBV11-1|-
CASSLGASTDTQYF
TGTGCCAGCAGCTTAGGGGCTAGCACAGATACGCAGTATTTT
>TRBJ1-2|TRBD1|TRBV7-2|-
CASSEGQGTNYGYTF
TGTGCCAGCAGCGAAGGACAGGGTACAAACTATGGCTACACCTTC
>TRBJ1-6|-|TRBV28|once
CASSSQNYSPLHF
TGTGCCAGCAGTTCACAGAACTATTCACCCCTCCACTTT
>TRBJ1-3|-|TRBV5-4|-
CASSPSAGASGNTIYF
TGTGCCAGCAGCCCCTCCGCTGGGGCTTCTGGAAACACCATATATTTT
>TRBJ2-1|-|TRBV4-2|-
CASSPGLTSDSYNEQFF
TGTGCCAGCAGCCCTGGCCTAACTAGTGACTCCTACAATGAGCAGTTCTTC
>TRBJ1-4|TRBD1|TRBV12-3/TRBV12-4|-
CASSFFQGAKLFF
TGTGCCAGCAGTTTTTTTCAGGGGGCAAAACTGTTTTTT
>TRBJ2-3|-|TRBV3-1/TRBV3-2|-
CASSQLTDTQYF
TGTGCCAGCAGCCAACTGACAGATACGCAGTATTTT
>TRBJ1-5|TRBD1|TRBV20-1|-
CSASLGTGSQPQHF
TGCAGTGCTAGTTTGGGGACAGGGAGCCAGCCCCAGCATTTT
>TRBJ2-5|TRBD2|TRBV13|-
CASSLGLGETQYF
TGTGCCAGCAGCTTGGGACTAGGAGAGACCCAGTACTTC
>TRBJ1-2|TRBD1|TRBV28|few
CATTTGPRYYGYTF
TGTGCCACCACGACAGGGCCCAGGTACTATGGCTACACCTTC
>TRBJ1-5|TRBD1|TRBV19|-
CASRSRASGQQIYSNQPQHF
TGTGCCAGTAGATCAAGGGCTTCGGGACAGCAAATTTATAGCAATCAGCCCCAGCATTTT
>TRBJ2-3|-|TRBV7-2|-
CASSPRDRGDTQYF
TGTGCCAGCAGCCCGCGGGACAGAGGAGATACGCAGTATTTT
>TRBJ2-7|TRBD2|TRBV5-1|-
CASSLAKTSGEPYEQYF
TGCGCCAGCAGCTTGGCCAAGACTAGCGGGGAACCATACGAGCAGTACTTC
>TRBJ2-3|TRBD2|TRBV6-2/TRBV6-3|-
CASSALAGLTDTQYF
TGTGCCAGCAGTGCCCTAGCGGGTCTCACAGATACGCAGTATTTT
>TRBJ1-2|-|TRBV27|-
CASSLSGNGYTF
TGTGCCAGCAGTTTGTCGGGGAATGGCTACACCTTC
>TRBJ1-2|-|TRBV19|-
CASKVTDRGRDYGYTF
TGTGCCAGTAAAGTTACGGATAGGGGGAGGGACTATGGCTACACCTTC
>TRBJ1-2|-|TRBV2|-
CASSKNLEPDGYTF
TGTGCCAGCAGTAAAAACCTCGAACCAGATGGCTACACCTTC
>TRBJ1-5|-|TRBV5-6|-
CASSSHRALQPQHF
TGTGCCAGCAGTTCACACAGGGCCCTTCAGCCCCAGCATTTT
>TRBJ1-2|TRBD1|TRBV18|-
CASSPATGEASGYTF
TGTGCCAGCTCACCCGCGACAGGGGAGGCTAGTGGCTACACCTTC
>TRBJ1-2|TRBD1|TRBV19|-
CASSMPQDRVGGYTF
TGTGCCAGTAGTATGCCGCAGGACAGGGTAGGCGGCTACACCTTC
>TRBJ1-6|-|TRBV10-3|once
CAIGGHTNSPLHF
TGTGCCATCGGCGGACATACCAATTCACCCCTCCACTTT
>TRBJ2-7|TRBD2|TRBV20-1|-
CSVGGSYEQYF
TGCAGTGTGGGGGGGTCCTACGAGCAGTACTTC
>TRBJ1-1|-|TRBV12-3/TRBV12-4|once
CASSSPGRGEAFF
TGTGCCAGCAGTTCGCCAGGACGGGGGGAAGCTTTCTTT
>TRBJ2-7|TRBD1|TRBV7-9|-
CASSSAGQGARNEQYF
TGTGCCAGCAGCTCAGCTGGACAGGGGGCGAGGAACGAGCAGTACTTC
>TRBJ2-1|-|TRBV10-3|-
CASSEGAGGYPRLEQFF
TGTGCCAGTTCCGAGGGGGCCGGGGGTTACCCACGACTTGAGCAGTTCTTC
>TRBJ2-1|TRBD2|TRBV5-1|-
CASSLLAGGPSEQFF
TGCGCCAGCAGCCTTCTAGCGGGGGGGCCGAGTGAGCAGTTCTTC
>TRBJ2-7|TRBD1|TRBV5-1|-
CASSGDSGGYEQYF
TGCGCCAGCAGCGGGGACAGCGGAGGCTACGAGCAGTACTTC
>TRBJ1-1|-|TRBV19|few
CASSIPRGRATEAFF
TGTGCCAGTAGTATCCCCCGTGGCAGGGCGACTGAAGCTTTCTTT
>TRBJ2-7|-|TRBV3-1/TRBV3-2|-
CASSPSPDSEQYF
TGTGCCAGCAGCCCATCCCCGGACAGTGAGCAGTACTTC
>TRBJ2-5|-|TRBV10-3|once
CASAGSQETQYF
TGTGCCAGCGCAGGGTCCCAAGAGACCCAGTACTTC
>TRBJ1-2|-|TRBV5-4|-
CASSLEIANYGYTF
TGTGCCAGCAGCTTGGAAATAGCAAACTATGGCTACACCTTC
>TRBJ2-5|TRBD2|TRBV11-2|-
CASSSSGGLGETQYF
TGTGCCAGCAGCTCTAGCGGGGGGCTCGGGGAGACCCAGTACTTC
>TRBJ2-3|-|TRBV19|-
CASSIDNYPTDTQYF
TGTGCCAGTAGTATAGATAACTATCCCACAGATACGCAGTATTTT
>TRBJ1-5|TRBD1|TRBV3-1/TRBV3-2|-
CASSQDLTGAPNQPQHF
TGTGCCAGCAGCCAAGATCTGACAGGGGCACCCAATCAGCCCCAGCATTTT
>TRBJ2-7|TRBD1|TRBV4-3|-
CASSQDSTGSSYEQYF
TGCGCCAGCAGCCAAGATTCGACAGGGAGCTCCTACGAGCAGTACTTC
>TRBJ2-6|-|TRBV6-2/TRBV6-3|-
CASSQGIGANVLTF
TGTGCCAGCAGCCAGGGGATTGGGGCCAACGTCCTGACTTTC
>TRBJ2-2|TRBD1|TRBV5-6|-
CASSQTGQLNTGELFF
TGTGCCAGCAGCCAGACGGGACAGCTGAACACCGGGGAGCTGTTTTTT
>TRBJ2-5|-|TRBV5-6|-
CASSLGPGAQETQYF
TGTGCCAGCAGCTTGGGGCCAGGGGCCCAAGAGACCCAGTACTTC
>TRBJ1-1|-|TRBV18|few
CASSPPVGVGNTEAFF
TGTGCCAGCTCACCACCGGTCGGGGTAGGGAACACTGAAGCTTTCTTT
>TRBJ2-5|TRBD2|TRBV5-1|-
CASSPLLRGGQEETQYF
TGCGCCAGCAGCCCCCTCCTCCGGGGGGGCCAGGAGGAGACCCAGTACTTC
>TRBJ1-4|-|TRBV2|-
CASRGRGSDEKLFF
TGTGCCAGCAGGGGACGGGGGAGCGATGAAAAACTGTTTTTT
>TRBJ2-7|TRBD1|TRBV27|-
CASSLSQGVRANEQYF
TGTGCCAGCAGTTTAAGCCAGGGGGTCAGGGCCAACGAGCAGTACTTC
>TRBJ2-1|-|TRBV19|-
CASSMDRTSYNEQFF
TGTGCCAGTAGTATGGACAGAACCTCCTACAATGAGCAGTTCTTC
>TRBJ2-2|-|TRBV2|-
CASSHSNTGELFF
TGTGCCAGCAGCCACAGTAACACCGGGGAGCTGTTTTTT
>TRBJ2-5|TRBD2|TRBV3-1/TRBV3-2|-
CASSQVLAGGLETQYF
TGTGCCAGCAGCCAAGTACTAGCGGGGGGGCTAGAGACCCAGTACTTC
>TRBJ1-5|-|TRBV28|-
CASSPRSGIQPQHF
TGTGCCAGCAGTCCCCGCAGTGGTATTCAGCCCCAGCATTTT
>TRBJ2-5|-|TRBV3-1/TRBV3-2|-
CASTELGGYGETQYF
TGTGCCAGCACCGAGTTAGGGGGTTATGGGGAGACCCAGTACTTC
>TRBJ1-3|TRBD1|TRBV5-1|-
CASSLGDTGAGNTIYF
TGCGCCAGCAGCCTGGGCGATACAGGGGCTGGAAACACCATATATTTT
>TRBJ2-7|-|TRBV7-2|-
CASSLSPVYEQYF
TGTGCCAGCAGCTTAAGTCCGGTCTACGAGCAGTACTTC
>TRBJ2-7|TRBD2|TRBV5-4|few
CASSFASGLAGYEQYF
TGTGCCAGCAGCTTCGCGAGCGGACTAGCGGGCTACGAGCAGTACTTC
>TRBJ2-3|TRBD2|TRBV7-2|-
CASSTTSGGDTQYF
TGTGCCAGCAGCACGACTAGCGGGGGGGATACGCAGTATTTT